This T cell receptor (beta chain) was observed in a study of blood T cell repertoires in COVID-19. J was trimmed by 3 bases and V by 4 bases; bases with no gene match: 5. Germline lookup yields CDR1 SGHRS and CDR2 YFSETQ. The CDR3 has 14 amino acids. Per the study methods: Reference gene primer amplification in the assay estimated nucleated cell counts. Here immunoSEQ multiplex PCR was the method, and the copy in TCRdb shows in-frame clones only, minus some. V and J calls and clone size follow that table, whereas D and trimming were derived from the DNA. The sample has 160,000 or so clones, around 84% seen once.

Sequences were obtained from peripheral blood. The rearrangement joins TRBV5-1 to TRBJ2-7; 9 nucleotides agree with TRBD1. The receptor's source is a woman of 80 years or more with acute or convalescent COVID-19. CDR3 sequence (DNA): TGCGCCAGCAGCCCGGACAGGGGAGTCTACGAGCAGTACTTC. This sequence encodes CASSPDRGVYEQYF.